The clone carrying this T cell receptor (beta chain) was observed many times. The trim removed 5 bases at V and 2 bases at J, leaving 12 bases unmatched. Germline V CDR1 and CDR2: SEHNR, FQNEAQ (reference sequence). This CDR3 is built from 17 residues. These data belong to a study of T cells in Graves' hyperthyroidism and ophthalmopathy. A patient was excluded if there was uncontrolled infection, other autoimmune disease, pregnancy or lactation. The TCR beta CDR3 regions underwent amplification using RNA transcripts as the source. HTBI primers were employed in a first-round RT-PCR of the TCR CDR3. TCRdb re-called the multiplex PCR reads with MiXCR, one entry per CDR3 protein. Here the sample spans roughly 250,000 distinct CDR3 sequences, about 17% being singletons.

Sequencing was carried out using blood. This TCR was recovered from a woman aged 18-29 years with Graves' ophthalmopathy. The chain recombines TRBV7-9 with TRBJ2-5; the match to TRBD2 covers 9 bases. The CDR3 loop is CASSKIPTSGPQETQYF. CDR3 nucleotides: TGTGCCAGCAGCAAGATCCCGACTAGCGGTCCACAAGAGACCCAGTACTTC.